What follows are 30 T cell receptor beta chains derived from one specimen sequenced in a study of neoadjuvant anti-PD-1 for oral cavity cancer. Sequenced by immunoSEQ multiplex PCR; TCRdb stores in-frame clones only, minus some. The top ten clones hold roughly 3% of a sample with 75,000 to 100,000 clones, 84% of them seen once. The sample here was PBMCs, taken before nivolumab (anti-PD-1) treatment. These receptors all stem from a person aged 40-85 years with oral cavity squamous cell carcinoma.

The chain has TRBV27 and TRBJ1-5; no firm D call. V was shortened by 5 bases and J by 6 bases, with 11 bases between the two germline ends. Per germline, CDR1 MNHEY and CDR2 SMNVEV (reference sequence). This CDR3 is 13 amino acids long. The CDR3 sequence: CASSGSEGQPQHF. CDR3 DNA: TGTGCCAGCAGTGGGTCCGAAGGTCAGCCCCAGCATTTT.

This CDR3 reads CASSRDTNGYTF. CDR3 DNA sequence: TGTGCCAGCAGCCGAGACACCAATGGCTACACCTTC. The chain employs TRBV7-2 and TRBJ1-2, with D unresolved. V was trimmed by 5 bases and J by 6 bases, leaving 10 bases between them. The CDR3 is made up of 12 amino acids. From germline, CDR1 is SGHTA and CDR2 FQGNSA. Complete variable domain (other parts from reference TRBV7-2 and TRBJ1-2): GAGVSQSPSNKVTEKGKDVELRCDPISGHTALYWYRQSLGQGLEFLIYFQGNSAPDKSGLPSDRFSAERTGGSVSTLTIQRTQQEDSAVYLCASSRDTNGYTFGSGTRLTVV.

The CDR3 loop is CSVVGLRNTEAFF. The CDR3 region has the DNA TGCAGCGTTGTGGGACTCCGGAACACTGAAGCTTTCTTT. V gene TRBV29-1 combines with J gene TRBJ1-1, with D maybe TRBD1 (5 bases). The CDR3 is made up of 13 amino acids. The V gene's germline CDR1 is SQVTM and CDR2 ANQGSEA. V was clipped by 4 bases and J by 1 base, with 10 bases between them.

The J gene is TRBJ2-1, the V gene TRBV30; no firm D call. The CDR3 has 13 residues. The V gene lost 7 bases and the J gene lost 1 base, with 11 bases spanning the gap. The germline gives CDR1 GTSNPN, CDR2 SVGIG (reference sequence). CDR3 sequence (DNA): TGTGCCTCGGATCTAGAATCCTACAATGAGCAGTTCTTC. It is translated as CASDLESYNEQFF.

The rearrangement uses TRBV6-5 and TRBJ2-7; 14 nucleotides align to TRBD2. The germline V gene encodes CDR1 MNHEY and CDR2 SVGAGI. The CDR3 is made up of 15 amino acids. The ends lost 2 bases at V and 5 bases at J; junction bases unmatched: 2. CDR3 coding DNA: TGTGCCAGCAGTTACAAGGGACTAGCGGGAGACGAGCAGTACTTC. Its protein product is CASSYKGLAGDEQYF.

CDR3 amino acids: CSASQGDEQYF. The DNA for the CDR3 is TGCAGTGCTAGCCAGGGAGACGAGCAGTACTTC. The chain employs TRBV20-1 and TRBJ2-7, with D possibly being TRBD1 or TRBD2 (5 bases each). Germline assignment: CDR1 DFQATT and CDR2 SNEGSKA (reference sequence). The CDR3 spans 11 residues. V was clipped by 3 bases and J by 5 bases, with 8 bases between them.

The chain recombines TRBV5-1 with TRBJ2-2; possibly TRBD1 or TRBD2 for D (5 bases each). This CDR3 has 18 amino acids. Germline CDR1 and CDR2: SGHRS and YFSETQ. V gave up 0 bases and J gave up 3 bases, with 18 bases separating them. CDR3 sequence reads: CASSLVGSWDRYTGELFF. The CDR3 nucleotides are TGCGCCAGCAGCTTGGTGGGGTCCTGGGACCGTTACACCGGGGAGCTGTTTTTT.

V and J are TRBV5-1 and TRBJ2-5, with D tentatively TRBD2 (6 bases). The germline gives CDR1 SGHRS, CDR2 YFSETQ. V was trimmed by 0 bases and J by 4 bases, leaving 22 bases between them. The CDR3 runs to 18 residues. CDR3 protein: CASSLGVAGNWFGETQYF. The CDR3 DNA reads TGCGCCAGCAGCTTGGGTGTCGCGGGAAATTGGTTCGGAGAGACCCAGTACTTC.

This chain's CDR3 is CASSLGFSGSGNEQFF. CDR3 coding DNA: TGTGCCAGCAGCTTAGGGTTTAGCGGGAGTGGTAATGAGCAGTTCTTC. The rearrangement uses TRBV11-2 and TRBJ2-1; 9 bases line up with TRBD2. Unmatched junction bases numbered 8, after V lost 1 base and J lost 7 bases. The CDR3 is 16 residues long. Per germline, CDR1 SGHAT and CDR2 FQNNGV.

The gene calls are TRBV6-1 and TRBJ1-1; 8 bases line up with TRBD1. CDR1 is MNHNS and CDR2 is SASEGT in the germline V gene. This CDR3 is 18 amino acids long. After removal of 2 bases from V and 4 bases from J, the junction contained 15 bases not matched to a gene. CDR3: CASSEYVVDRVRGTEAFF. As DNA, the CDR3 is TGTGCCAGCAGTGAATATGTCGTGGACAGGGTAAGAGGCACTGAAGCTTTCTTT.

The chain employs TRBV13 and TRBJ2-3; 7 nucleotides line up with TRBD2. The CDR3 sequence is 16 residues long. The V gene end was trimmed by 1 base and the J gene end by 2 bases; junction bases not matched to a gene: 6. Germline CDR1 PRHDT, CDR2 FYEKMQ (reference sequence). CDR3 region: CASSLVSGLNTDTQYF. Written as DNA, the CDR3 is TGTGCCAGCAGCTTAGTATCGGGACTAAACACAGATACGCAGTATTTT.

The gene calls are TRBV6-5 and TRBJ2-2, with 8 positions matching TRBD1. Germline loops: CDR1 MNHEY, CDR2 SVGAGI. CDR3 size: 14 residues. Trimming took 7 bases from V and 4 from J; bases not matched to a gene: 5. The CDR3 DNA follows: TGTGCCAGCACCACAGGGGGGAGCACCGGGGAGCTGTTTTTT. As protein: CASTTGGSTGELFF.

J is TRBJ2-5 and V is TRBV30; possibly TRBD2 for D (6 bases). The CDR3 totals 15 residues. Trimming cost V 0 bases and J 1 base, with 12 bases left between them. In germline, CDR1 is GTSNPN, CDR2 SVGIG (reference sequence). The CDR3 DNA follows: TGTGCCTGGAGTGTAGGAGGGAAAACCCAAGAGACCCAGTACTTC. Translating gives CAWSVGGKTQETQYF.

This chain connects TRBV5-1 to TRBJ2-7, with D perhaps matching TRBD2 (5 bases). Germline V gives CDR1 SGHRS, CDR2 YFSETQ. V was clipped by 1 base and J by 5 bases, with 13 bases between them. The CDR3 is 14 residues long. CDR3 region: CASSLTGTPNEQYF. DNA for the CDR3: TGCGCCAGCAGCTTGACGGGAACTCCAAACGAGCAGTACTTC.

The chain uses TRBV27 and TRBJ1-1; D is uncertain. This CDR3 region has 14 residues. The germline V and J ends were trimmed by 2 bases and 2 bases, with 9 bases remaining between them. Looked up from germline, CDR1 is MNHEY and CDR2 is SMNVEV (reference sequence). The CDR3 nucleotides read TGTGCCAGCAGTTTAGCGCCCCTTAACACTGAAGCTTTCTTT. It is translated as CASSLAPLNTEAFF.

The chain uses TRBV29-1 and TRBJ2-1; D call uncertain. The CDR3 loop spans 13 amino acids. CDR1 and CDR2 from the germline V gene are SQVTM and ANQGSEA. V was shortened by 8 bases and J by 0 bases, with 11 bases between the two germline ends. This CDR3 reads CSTRISSYNEQFF. CDR3 sequence (DNA): TGCAGCACCCGGATCAGCTCCTACAATGAGCAGTTCTTC.

The J gene is TRBJ1-1, the V gene TRBV7-9, with 9 positions matching TRBD1. The CDR3 spans 12 residues. Germline CDR1 SEHNR, CDR2 FQNEAQ (reference sequence). J lost 8 bases, V lost 6 bases, and 4 bases had no gene match. CDR3 region: CASRQDRGEAFF. The CDR3 region has the DNA TGTGCCAGCAGACAAGACAGGGGGGAAGCTTTCTTT.

The J gene is TRBJ2-5, the V gene TRBV5-1; D possibly corresponds to TRBD1 (7 bases). From germline, CDR1 is SGHRS and CDR2 YFSETQ. Trimming removed 0 bases at V and 5 bases at J, with 11 bases between. This CDR3 has 14 amino acids. The CDR3 sequence is CASSLASGGETQYF. CDR3 DNA sequence: TGCGCCAGCAGCTTGGCCTCAGGGGGGGAGACCCAGTACTTC.

The chain links TRBV9 to TRBJ1-4; 9 positions agree with TRBD1. The V gene's germline CDR1 is SGDLS and CDR2 YYNGEE. CDR3 length: 15 residues. Germline trimming cut 4 bases from V and 7 bases from J; bases unmatched to any gene: 8. The CDR3 here is CASSLGQGRFEKLFF. In DNA form, the CDR3 reads TGTGCCAGCAGCTTGGGACAGGGCAGGTTTGAAAAACTGTTTTTT.

V and J are TRBV20-1 and TRBJ2-3, with no clear D. The V end lost 6 bases, the J end lost 10 bases, and 14 bases lay between the germline ends. This CDR3 contains 11 residues. The germline CDR1 and CDR2 sequences are DFQATT and SNEGSKA (reference sequence). The DNA of the CDR3 is TGCAGTGCCGTCGGTGGGGAAGCGCAGTATTTT. It encodes CSAVGGEAQYF.

The CDR3 protein is CASSPPGQGEYQPQHF. The CDR3 coding sequence is TGTGCCAGCTCACCCCCGGGACAGGGTGAATATCAGCCCCAGCATTTT. This chain connects TRBV18 to TRBJ1-5; the match to TRBD1 covers 9 bases. Germline lookup yields CDR1 KGHSH and CDR2 LQKENI. The CDR3 contains 16 residues. J was trimmed by 5 bases and V by 3 bases; bases with no gene match: 8.

J is TRBJ2-7 and V is TRBV27; tentatively, D is TRBD1 (5 bases). Germline V CDR1 and CDR2: MNHEY, SMNVEV (reference sequence). The CDR3 is made up of 13 amino acids. The CDR3 nucleotides read TGTGCAACACGGCTTGGACACGACTACGAGCAGTACTTC. It translates to CATRLGHDYEQYF.

This rearrangement joins TRBV7-2 to TRBJ2-1, with TRBD2 matching 7 bases. CDR1 is SGHTA, CDR2 FQGNSA, per germline. Trimming at V came to 5 bases and at J to 2 bases, leaving 6 bases not matched to a gene. This CDR3 spans 15 amino acids. CDR3 in amino acids: CASSITSETYNEQFF. In DNA form, the CDR3 reads TGTGCCAGCAGCATTACTAGCGAGACCTACAATGAGCAGTTCTTC.

The genes are TRBV6-1 and TRBJ2-2, with 7 bases lining up with TRBD1. Germline CDR1 reads MNHNS; CDR2 reads SASEGT. This CDR3 comprises 14 residues. V trimming: 6 bases; J trimming: 3 bases; junction bases outside the gene matches: 4. CDR3 nucleotide sequence: TGTGCCAGCAGGGCAGGGGGAGACACCGGGGAGCTGTTTTTT. Protein sequence: CASRAGGDTGELFF.

J is TRBJ2-3 and V is TRBV7-9; D might be TRBD1 or TRBD2, each matching 5 bases. The V gene lost 1 base and the J gene lost 0 bases, with 14 bases spanning the gap. Germline loops: CDR1 SEHNR, CDR2 FQNEAQ (reference sequence). The CDR3 is 17 residues long. The CDR3 bases are TGTGCCAGCAGCTTAGAAATGGGGACCACTAGCACAGATACGCAGTATTTT. It yields the protein CASSLEMGTTSTDTQYF.

The V and J genes are TRBV2 and TRBJ1-4; D not certain. Germline CDR1 is SNHLY and CDR2 is FYNNEI. The V and J ends lost 7 bases and 5 bases respectively, with 11 bases between them. CDR3 length: 13 amino acids. The CDR3 reads CASIAELNEKLFF. In DNA form, the CDR3 reads TGTGCCAGCATTGCCGAACTGAATGAAAAACTGTTTTTT. The whole variable domain, filled in from reference TRBV2 and TRBJ1-4, reads EPEVTQTPSHQVTQMGQEVILRCVPISNHLYFYWYRQILGQKVEFLVSFYNNEISEKSEIFDDQFSVERPDGSNFTLKIRSTKLEDSAMYFCASIAELNEKLFFGSGTQLSVL.

The chain employs TRBV27 and TRBJ2-5; D gene ambiguous. V dropped 5 bases and J dropped 3 bases, with 13 bases sitting between them. Per the germline V gene, CDR1 is MNHEY and CDR2 is SMNVEV (reference sequence). The CDR3 consists of 14 residues. Here the CDR3 reads CASSPAGEEETQYF. For the CDR3, the DNA is TGTGCCAGCAGTCCTGCCGGAGAGGAAGAGACCCAGTACTTC.

This clone was detected only once. J is TRBJ2-4 and V is TRBV2; D is unresolved. CDR1 is SNHLY and CDR2 is FYNNEI in the germline V gene. The CDR3 runs to 15 residues. The V and J ends lost 6 bases and 0 bases respectively, with 12 bases between them. For the CDR3, the DNA is TGTGCCAGCAGCCCCAACACTCAAGCCAAAAACATTCAGTACTTC. This encodes CASSPNTQAKNIQYF.

The CDR3 sequence: CASSPGQGSGELFF. The CDR3 DNA is TGCGCCAGCAGCCCTGGACAGGGCAGCGGGGAGCTGTTTTTT. The chain joins TRBV4-1 to TRBJ2-2; 8 bases are a match to TRBD1. The germline gives CDR1 MGHRA, CDR2 YSYEKL. The CDR3 has 14 amino acids. Losses at the gene ends were 4 bases for V and 7 bases for J; bases not matched to a gene: 5.

The chain has TRBV5-1 and TRBJ2-3, with D unclear. In germline, CDR1 is SGHRS, CDR2 YFSETQ. Between the trimmed V and J ends, which lost 0 bases and 1 base, there was a span of 12 bases. This CDR3 comprises 16 residues. The CDR3 loop is CASSLAGKRGTDTQYF. The CDR3, as DNA: TGCGCCAGCAGCTTGGCGGGCAAAAGGGGCACAGATACGCAGTATTTT.